This T cell receptor (beta chain) emerged from a study of cytomegalovirus exposure and HLA in healthy donors. Looking at the study overall: A preliminary data release comprised around 90 million unique TCRs obtained from HLA-typed donors. Whole-study findings and limits: Earlier analysis found most TCR beta V segments productive about 90% or about 30% of the time. Later analysis showed TCR association rates varying by HLA locus, highest for DRB1 and lowest for HLA-C.

The CDR3 consists of 16 residues. Trimming stripped 0 bases from V and 2 bases from J, with 14 bases between. The germline V gene encodes CDR1 GTSNPN and CDR2 SVGIG (reference sequence). It was with 60 Vbeta and 13 Jbeta primers that the PCR ran. Measured with immunoSEQ multiplex PCR; TCRdb has only the in-frame clones, and not every one. The sample has about 89,000 clones; under 80% are singletons. On this clone itself: Its antigen is still unknown.

This sequence joins TRBV30 and TRBJ2-1; a possible D gene is TRBD2 (6 bases). This sequence originates from a woman in her 30s in good health and CMV-seronegative. The sequencing input was PBMCs. The CDR3 coding sequence is TGTGCCTGGAGTGTAAGCCGGCGGGGACCCTACAATGAGCAGTTCTTC. This codes for CAWSVSRRGPYNEQFF.